These 7 T cell receptor beta chains were sequenced from one sample in a study of control samples from healthy donors and cancer patients (dated by TCRdb to 2020 to 2021). The library came from the immunoSEQ multiplex PCR assay. TCRdb obtained this table from immuneACCESS and retained in-frame rearrangements with V and J assigned. These tables miss some clones; where compared with another copy, unresolved V genes account for less than half of the shortfall, and the remainder is unexplained. In this sample's table one finds under 200,000 clones. The ten largest account for 2% to 2.5% of the sample. The sample consisted of blood. These receptors were obtained from a woman between 25 and 40 years old in good health.

CDR3 protein: CASSFAGSGNTIYF. The CDR3 region has the DNA TGTGCCAGCAGCTTCGCGGGCTCTGGAAACACCATATATTTT. The chain is built from TRBV7-3 and TRBJ1-3; no definite D call. The CDR3 sequence is 14 residues long. Germline loops: CDR1 SGHTA, CDR2 FQGTGA. The V end was cut by 3 bases, the J end by 0 bases, with 6 bases between.

This chain links TRBV27 with TRBJ1-2; the match to TRBD1 covers 9 bases. J was trimmed by 0 bases and V by 4 bases; bases with no gene match: 3. The CDR3 is made up of 15 amino acids. CDR1 MNHEY and CDR2 SMNVEV come from the germline V gene (reference sequence). CDR3 amino acids: CASSYTGGPNYGYTF. The CDR3 coding sequence is TGTGCCAGCAGTTACACAGGGGGCCCTAACTATGGCTACACCTTC.

The rearrangement uses TRBV7-2 and TRBJ2-3, with 10 bases matching TRBD2. J lost 4 bases, V lost 5 bases, and 6 bases had no gene match. CDR1 and CDR2 from the germline V gene are SGHTA and FQGNSA. This CDR3 is built from 15 residues. The CDR3 is CASSKAGGPPDTQYF. CDR3 DNA sequence: TGTGCCAGCAGCAAAGCGGGGGGGCCGCCAGATACGCAGTATTTT. The full variable domain, completed using reference TRBV7-2 and TRBJ2-3, is GAGVSQSPSNKVTEKGKDVELRCDPISGHTALYWYRQSLGQGLEFLIYFQGNSAPDKSGLPSDRFSAERTGGSVSTLTIQRTQQEDSAVYLCASSKAGGPPDTQYFGPGTRLTVL.

The chain uses TRBV7-2 and TRBJ1-2, with unresolved D. Looked up from germline, CDR1 is SGHTA and CDR2 is FQGNSA. V dropped 1 base and J dropped 4 bases, with 7 bases sitting between them. The CDR3 extends over 13 amino acids. The chain's CDR3 is CASSLGHPYGYTF. The CDR3 DNA sequence: TGTGCCAGCAGCTTAGGGCACCCCTATGGCTACACCTTC.

The chain carries TRBV27 and TRBJ1-5; D is unclear. The CDR3 runs 13 residues. Trimming left V 3 bases short and J 5 bases short, with 8 bases between. Germline lookup yields CDR1 MNHEY and CDR2 SMNVEV (reference sequence). CDR3 nucleotides: TGTGCCAGCAGTTTTTTAAAGGATCAGCCCCAGCATTTT. It is translated as CASSFLKDQPQHF.

V usage is TRBV11-2 and J usage is TRBJ2-5; D call uncertain. With 1 base removed from V and 5 bases from J, the gap between germline ends came to 14 bases. Germline-derived CDR1 and CDR2 are SGHAT and FQNNGV. This CDR3 comprises 15 residues. The chain's CDR3 is CASSLVGVQRETQYF. The CDR3 DNA follows: TGTGCCAGCAGCTTAGTCGGTGTTCAGAGGGAGACCCAGTACTTC.

This chain connects TRBV9 to TRBJ2-3; 7 bases agree with TRBD2. J gave up 2 bases and V 1 base, and 25 bases lay outside the gene matches. CDR1 and CDR2 from the germline V gene are SGDLS and YYNGEE. The CDR3 runs to 22 residues. The CDR3 here is CASSVSIGQRGSERLNTDTQYF. CDR3 coding DNA: TGTGCCAGCAGCGTATCCATCGGCCAGCGGGGTAGTGAGCGACTCAACACAGATACGCAGTATTTT.